A single sample is the source of the 31 T cell receptor beta chains below, sequenced in a study of shared clonotypes between healthy human individuals. Some clones are missing from TCRdb's copy, which holds only in-frame ones; the method was immunoSEQ multiplex PCR. The top ten hold roughly 1% of the sample, which has about 2 million clones, roughly 94% seen once. CD45RO-negative CD8 cells positively selected for CCR7 made up the naive population, which excluded terminally differentiated effector memory CD45RA+ cells. Source material: naive CD8+ T cells sorted from blood. The receptors derive from a man aged 18-30 years in good health.

The chain combines TRBV4-1 with TRBJ1-6; 7 bases align to TRBD1. CDR3 length: 14 amino acids. The V and J ends lost 4 bases and 5 bases, in that order; junction bases with no gene match: 2. Per the germline V gene, CDR1 is MGHRA and CDR2 is YSYEKL. The DNA of the CDR3 is TGCGCCAGCAGCCTCGACAGGGATAATTCACCCCTCCACTTT. It encodes CASSLDRDNSPLHF.

The rearrangement links TRBV7-6 to TRBJ1-1; possible D gene TRBD1, 5 bases. Germline CDR1 SGHVS, CDR2 FNYEAQ. V was clipped by 4 bases and J by 4 bases, with 10 bases between them. CDR3 length: 13 residues. CDR3 in DNA: TGTGCCAGCAGCTGGCTGAGGGGCACTGAAGCTTTCTTT. Translating it yields CASSWLRGTEAFF.

The CDR3 DNA reads as TGTGCCAGCAGCCATGATCCAGCGGGGATCTACGAGCAGTACTTC. This gives the protein CASSHDPAGIYEQYF. This sequence joins TRBV14 and TRBJ2-7, with TRBD2 matching over 7 bases. CDR1 is SGHDN and CDR2 is FVKESK in the germline V gene. The CDR3 length is 15 residues. Trimming removed 3 bases from V and 3 bases from J; junction bases left unmatched: 8.

The V gene is TRBV5-6, the J gene TRBJ2-3, with 9 bases fitting TRBD2. The CDR3 length is 17 residues. Germline lookup yields CDR1 SGHDT and CDR2 YYEEEE. With 0 bases clipped from V and 5 bases from J, the junction kept 10 bases outside the gene matches. CDR3 region: CASSLELAGILQDTQYF. DNA of the CDR3: TGTGCCAGCAGCTTGGAGCTAGCGGGAATCCTGCAAGATACGCAGTATTTT.

This chain connects TRBV18 to TRBJ1-1; tentative D call: TRBD1 (6 bases). The CDR3 extends over 13 amino acids. The germline V and J ends were trimmed by 0 bases and 8 bases, with 10 bases remaining between them. Germline CDR1 KGHSH, CDR2 LQKENI. This CDR3 reads CASSPPRGQEAFF. The CDR3 nucleotides read TGTGCCAGCTCACCACCGAGAGGACAGGAAGCTTTCTTT.

This sequence joins TRBV4-1 and TRBJ1-2, with TRBD1 matching over 9 bases. The CDR3 length is 15 residues. V lost 1 base and J lost 4; bases outside the gene matches: 4. CDR1 is MGHRA and CDR2 is YSYEKL in the germline V gene. The CDR3 is CASSQGLTGGYGYTF. The CDR3 nucleotides read TGCGCCAGCAGCCAAGGATTGACAGGGGGCTATGGCTACACCTTC.

The chain joins TRBV15 to TRBJ1-2; unclear D gene. This CDR3 region has 17 residues. V lost 0 bases and J 4 bases, leaving 18 bases between the germline ends. Per the germline V gene, CDR1 is LNHNV and CDR2 is YYDKDF (reference sequence). The CDR3 DNA follows: TGTGCCACCAGCAGAGATTGGACCGCGGGGTACGGCTATGGCTACACCTTC. Encoded protein: CATSRDWTAGYGYGYTF.

The rearrangement links TRBV5-6 to TRBJ2-3; the D is unclear. Germline V gene sequence: CDR1 SGHDT, CDR2 YYEEEE. The CDR3 runs to 13 residues. The V end lost 0 bases, the J end lost 3 bases, and 5 bases lay between the germline ends. The CDR3 nucleotides are TGTGCCAGCAGCTTGGCGGCTACAGATACGCAGTATTTT. Protein sequence: CASSLAATDTQYF.

This chain connects TRBV9 to TRBJ1-5; no firm D call. The CDR3 consists of 15 residues. Germline V gives CDR1 SGDLS, CDR2 YYNGEE. Between the trimmed V and J ends, which lost 4 bases and 0 bases, there was a span of 11 bases. CDR3 bases: TGTGCCAGCAGCCCTGACACGTATAGCAATCAGCCCCAGCATTTT. Translated, it gives CASSPDTYSNQPQHF.

CDR3 loop: CASSPTSGIGETQYF. The CDR3 nucleotides are TGTGCCAGCAGCCCGACTAGCGGGATAGGAGAGACCCAGTACTTC. This sequence joins TRBV9 and TRBJ2-5; 11 bases are shared with TRBD2. CDR1 and CDR2 (germline): SGDLS, YYNGEE. The CDR3 is 15 amino acids. V shed 4 bases and J 4 bases; nucleotides not matched to a gene: 6.

The chain employs TRBV30 and TRBJ2-7; D tentatively fits TRBD1 or TRBD2 (6 bases each). The germline CDR1 and CDR2 sequences are GTSNPN and SVGIG (reference sequence). V was clipped by 1 base and J by 7 bases, with 23 bases between them. The CDR3 sequence is 16 residues long. CDR3 sequence (DNA): TGTGCCTGGAGTGCCCTAGGGGGGAGCCCTAGGGAGGAGCAGTACTTC. It specifies CAWSALGGSPREEQYF.

The rearrangement uses TRBV5-1 and TRBJ2-1; perhaps TRBD1 as D (6 bases). The ends were cut back, 0 bases at V and 0 bases at J, with 19 bases in the middle. From germline, CDR1 is SGHRS and CDR2 YFSETQ. This CDR3 has 19 amino acids. The chain's CDR3 is CASSLAGAGRLSSYNEQFF. CDR3 bases: TGCGCCAGCAGCTTGGCAGGGGCAGGGCGCTTAAGCTCCTACAATGAGCAGTTCTTC. The full variable domain, its missing parts supplied by reference TRBV5-1 and TRBJ2-1, is KAGVTQTPRYLIKTRGQQVTLSCSPISGHRSVSWYQQTPGQGLQFLFEYFSETQRNKGNFPGRFSGRQFSNSRSEMNVSTLELGDSALYLCASSLAGAGRLSSYNEQFFGPGTRLTVL.

The genes are TRBV6-6 and TRBJ2-5, with 8 bases aligning to TRBD1. Losses at the gene ends were 6 bases for V and 3 bases for J; bases not matched to a gene: 3. Germline CDR1 MNHNY, CDR2 SVGAGI (reference sequence). The length of the CDR3 is 13 residues. CDR3 sequence: CASRTGAEETQYF. Here the CDR3 DNA reads TGTGCCAGCAGGACAGGGGCGGAAGAGACCCAGTACTTC.

In this sample, this clone turned up once. Additional DNA sequences in this sample encode the identical CDR3. V is TRBV6-5 and J is TRBJ1-4; 9 bases fit TRBD1. After removal of 7 bases from V and 4 bases from J, the junction contained 1 base not matched to a gene. Germline lookup yields CDR1 MNHEY and CDR2 SVGAGI. The CDR3 extends over 13 amino acids. The DNA of the CDR3 is TGTGCCAGCATGGGACAGGGTAATGAAAAACTGTTTTTT. Protein sequence: CASMGQGNEKLFF.

The chain combines TRBV11-1 with TRBJ2-7, with a weak D call TRBD2 (5 bases). V shed 5 bases and J shed 1 base, with 9 bases lying between them. Germline CDR1 reads SGHAT; CDR2 reads FQDESV (reference sequence). CDR3 length: 13 residues. This CDR3 reads CASSISGSYEQYF. In DNA, the CDR3 is TGTGCCAGCAGCATCAGCGGATCCTACGAGCAGTACTTC.

This chain links TRBV27 with TRBJ2-7; TRBD1 might be the D (6 bases). V shed 3 bases and J shed 4 bases, with 16 bases lying between them. The CDR3 extends over 15 amino acids. Per germline, CDR1 MNHEY and CDR2 SMNVEV (reference sequence). The CDR3 loop is CASSFSGTPLYEQYF. The CDR3 nucleotides read TGTGCCAGCAGTTTCTCCGGGACACCCCTTTACGAGCAGTACTTC.

V is TRBV27 and J is TRBJ2-7; D may be TRBD2 (6 bases). In germline, CDR1 is MNHEY, CDR2 SMNVEV (reference sequence). V was cut by 7 bases and J by 2 bases, with 18 bases left in between. The CDR3 covers 15 residues. CDR3 amino acids: CASKALSGLPYEQYF. CDR3 sequence (DNA): TGTGCCAGCAAAGCCCTTAGCGGACTCCCCTACGAGCAGTACTTC.

The chain recombines TRBV7-8 with TRBJ2-7; D gene ambiguous. Trimming pared 5 bases from V and 6 bases from J, leaving 11 bases between. CDR3 length equals 12 residues. The germline V gene encodes CDR1 SGHVS and CDR2 FQNEAQ. CDR3 sequence reads: CASSPTQVEQYF. DNA of the CDR3: TGTGCCAGCAGCCCGACGCAGGTCGAGCAGTACTTC.

This clone was observed a single time. The rearrangement links TRBV7-6 to TRBJ2-2; tentatively, D is TRBD1 (5 bases). The CDR3 runs to 15 residues. Deletions cut 5 bases from V and 1 base from J, with 11 bases between. The germline CDR1 and CDR2 sequences are SGHVS and FNYEAQ. The CDR3 loop is CASSTPTENTGELFF. CDR3 nucleotide sequence: TGTGCCAGCAGCACTCCGACAGAGAACACCGGGGAGCTGTTTTTT.

The V and J genes are TRBV5-6 and TRBJ1-1, with TRBD1 identical over 7 bases. V shed 3 bases, J shed 5 bases, and the junction held 4 bases outside the gene matches. CDR3 size: 13 residues. Per germline, CDR1 SGHDT and CDR2 YYEEEE. The CDR3 reads CASSSTGVTEAFF. CDR3 in DNA: TGTGCCAGCAGCTCTACAGGGGTGACTGAAGCTTTCTTT.

The J gene is TRBJ2-3, the V gene TRBV15; D gene ambiguous. The CDR3 sequence is 14 residues long. The V gene's germline CDR1 is LNHNV and CDR2 YYDKDF (reference sequence). The V end was cut by 0 bases, the J end by 7 bases, with 11 bases between. In nucleotides, the CDR3 is TGTGCCACCAGCAGAGATCTAGGGTCGCATACGCAGTATTTT. It specifies CATSRDLGSHTQYF.

Details on this clone: Other nucleotide sequences in the sample specify the same CDR3. This chain links TRBV4-3 with TRBJ2-3; D call uncertain. The germline gives CDR1 LGHNA, CDR2 YSLEER. This CDR3 is built from 14 residues. The germline V and J ends were trimmed by 1 base and 2 bases, with 7 bases remaining between them. The CDR3 reads CASSQGRLTDTQYF. CDR3 DNA sequence: TGCGCCAGCAGCCAAGGAAGGCTCACAGATACGCAGTATTTT.

Concerning this clone itself: The identical CDR3 is also encoded by other nucleotide sequences in the sample. The CDR3 sequence: CASSFLGELFF. In DNA, the CDR3 is TGTGCCAGCAGTTTTCTCGGGGAGCTGTTTTTT. The chain uses TRBV27 and TRBJ2-2; no clear D gene. The V gene's germline CDR1 is MNHEY and CDR2 SMNVEV (reference sequence). This CDR3 has 11 residues. Trimming left V 3 bases short and J 7 bases short, with 3 bases between.

J is TRBJ1-1 and V is TRBV19; 7 bases match TRBD1. The CDR3 consists of 14 residues. Per the germline V gene, CDR1 is LNHDA and CDR2 is SQIVND (reference sequence). J gave up 0 bases and V 5 bases, and 3 bases lay outside the gene matches. CDR3 in amino acids: CASSGTEVNTEAFF. Here the CDR3 DNA reads TGTGCCAGTAGTGGGACAGAGGTGAACACTGAAGCTTTCTTT.

CDR3 in amino acids: CASSPQAAGGRFGTDTQYF. The CDR3 DNA sequence: TGCGCCAGCAGCCCCCAGGCGGCGGGAGGGAGGTTCGGCACAGATACGCAGTATTTT. This sequence joins TRBV4-3 and TRBJ2-3, with 9 bases that match TRBD2. The length of the CDR3 is 19 residues. With 4 bases clipped from V and 1 base from J, the junction kept 15 bases outside the gene matches. CDR1 and CDR2 (germline): LGHNA, YSLEER.

The chain joins TRBV6-5 to TRBJ2-1, with 13 nucleotides matching TRBD2. V shed 5 bases, J shed 12 bases, and the junction held 7 bases outside the gene matches. The CDR3 covers 14 residues. Germline values: CDR1 MNHEY, CDR2 SVGAGI. The CDR3 here is CASSGTSGALGQFF. The CDR3, as DNA: TGTGCCAGCAGTGGGACTAGCGGGGCCCTAGGGCAGTTCTTC.

The genes are TRBV15 and TRBJ2-3; D is perhaps TRBD2 (5 bases). CDR1 is LNHNV, CDR2 YYDKDF, per germline (reference sequence). CDR3 length: 14 residues. V lost 8 bases, J lost 4 bases, and 16 bases lay in between. The CDR3 bases are TGTGCCACCGGAACGGGATCGGAGGCAGATACGCAGTATTTT. Translation: CATGTGSEADTQYF.

This rearrangement joins TRBV5-1 to TRBJ1-1; D may be TRBD1 (5 bases). This CDR3 contains 13 residues. Germline values: CDR1 SGHRS, CDR2 YFSETQ. Deletions cut 0 bases from V and 10 bases from J, with 13 bases between. CDR3: CASSLGPGTGAFF. The CDR3 DNA sequence: TGCGCCAGCAGCTTGGGGCCCGGGACGGGAGCTTTCTTT.

Of note for this clone: The sample has other DNA sequences that encode this CDR3 too. V gene TRBV4-1 combines with J gene TRBJ1-1; D is ambiguous. V was trimmed by 0 bases and J by 1 base, leaving 9 bases between them. Germline loops: CDR1 MGHRA, CDR2 YSYEKL. CDR3 length equals 15 residues. CDR3 in amino acids: CASSQEGAPNTEAFF. As DNA, the CDR3 is TGCGCCAGCAGCCAAGAGGGCGCGCCGAACACTGAAGCTTTCTTT.

This chain connects TRBV27 to TRBJ1-2; D remains unclear. The CDR3 extends over 13 amino acids. V lost 7 bases to trimming and J lost 4 bases, with 13 bases between them. Germline V lookup: CDR1 MNHEY, CDR2 SMNVEV (reference sequence). The CDR3 DNA follows: TGTGCCAGCACCCCCGGGCCACTCTATGGCTACACCTTC. Translation: CASTPGPLYGYTF.

V is TRBV7-9 and J is TRBJ2-3; the D is unclear. Germline lookup yields CDR1 SEHNR and CDR2 FQNEAQ (reference sequence). V lost 6 bases to trimming and J lost 0 bases, with 13 bases between them. CDR3 length equals 15 residues. Written as DNA, the CDR3 is TGTGCCAGCAGTTTTTCGACCGGGAGCACAGATACGCAGTATTTT. Translating gives CASSFSTGSTDTQYF.